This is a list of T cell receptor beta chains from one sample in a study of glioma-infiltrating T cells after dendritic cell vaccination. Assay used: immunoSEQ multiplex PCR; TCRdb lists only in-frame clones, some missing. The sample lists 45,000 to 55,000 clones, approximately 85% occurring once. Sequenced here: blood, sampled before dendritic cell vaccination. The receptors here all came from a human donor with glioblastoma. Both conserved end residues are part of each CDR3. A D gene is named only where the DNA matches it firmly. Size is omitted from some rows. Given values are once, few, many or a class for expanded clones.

CDR3 DNA: TGTGCCTGGAGTTCCGGAGACAGGGGCAATCAGCCCCAGCATTTT
CDR3 protein: CAWSSGDRGNQPQHF
clone size: .
J gene: TRBJ1-5
D gene: TRBD1
V gene: TRBV30

CDR3 DNA: TGTGCCAGCAGCTTTTATACAGGGGGGAACGAGCAGTACTTC
CDR3 protein: CASSFYTGGNEQYF
clone size: .
J gene: TRBJ2-7
D gene: TRBD1
V gene: TRBV7-2

CDR3 DNA: TGTGCCACCAGCGCCCCAGGGGACACTGAAGCTTTCTTT
CDR3 protein: CATSAPGDTEAFF
clone size: .
J gene: TRBJ1-1
D gene: .
V gene: TRBV15

CDR3 DNA: TGTGCCAGCAGCCGGGGTGGGCAGAACACTGAAGCTTTCTTT
CDR3 protein: CASSRGGQNTEAFF
clone size: few
J gene: TRBJ1-1
D gene: .
V gene: TRBV7-9

CDR3 DNA: TGCGCCAGCAGCCTGGGACAGGTCACAGATACGCAGTATTTT
CDR3 protein: CASSLGQVTDTQYF
clone size: .
J gene: TRBJ2-3
D gene: TRBD1
V gene: TRBV5-1

CDR3 DNA: TGCGCCAGCAGCTTACTAGCGGGGGGAACAGATACGCAGTATTTT
CDR3 protein: CASSLLAGGTDTQYF
clone size: .
J gene: TRBJ2-3
D gene: TRBD2
V gene: TRBV5-1

CDR3 DNA: TGTGCCAGTAGTGTAGGGACAGGGGGCTTAAGTCAGCCCCAGCATTTT
CDR3 protein: CASSVGTGGLSQPQHF
clone size: .
J gene: TRBJ1-5
D gene: TRBD1
V gene: TRBV19

CDR3 DNA: TGTGCCAGCAGCTCCACCGGGACAGGGATTTCACCCCTCCACTTT
CDR3 protein: CASSSTGTGISPLHF
clone size: .
J gene: TRBJ1-6
D gene: TRBD1
V gene: TRBV7-8

CDR3 DNA: TGCAGCGTTGAAGAATCGCGGGGGCTTACAGATACGCAGTATTTT
CDR3 protein: CSVEESRGLTDTQYF
clone size: .
J gene: TRBJ2-3
D gene: .
V gene: TRBV29-1

CDR3 DNA: TGTGCCAGCAGCTTAAGGAGGACTAGCGGGAGGCCGAGCTCCTACGAGCAGTACTTC
CDR3 protein: CASSLRRTSGRPSSYEQYF
clone size: .
J gene: TRBJ2-7
D gene: TRBD2
V gene: TRBV11-3

CDR3 DNA: TGTGCCAGCTCACCCCTAGAAGGCACTGAAGCTTTCTTT
CDR3 protein: CASSPLEGTEAFF
clone size: once
J gene: TRBJ1-1
D gene: .
V gene: TRBV18

CDR3 DNA: TGCAGCGCCCACAGGGGAGGGAACACTGAAGCTTTCTTT
CDR3 protein: CSAHRGGNTEAFF
clone size: .
J gene: TRBJ1-1
D gene: TRBD1
V gene: TRBV29-1

CDR3 DNA: TGTGCCAGCAGCCCACTAGCGGGAGGTCGCGAGCAGTACTTC
CDR3 protein: CASSPLAGGREQYF
clone size: .
J gene: TRBJ2-7
D gene: TRBD2
V gene: TRBV5-6

CDR3 DNA: TGTGCCAGCAGCCCGTTCCCCAGGCAGGGAGGTATCGATGAGCAGTTCTTC
CDR3 protein: CASSPFPRQGGIDEQFF
clone size: .
J gene: TRBJ2-1
D gene: .
V gene: TRBV7-2

CDR3 DNA: TGTGCCAGCAGCACAGGACAGGCCCCTCAAGAGACCCAGTACTTC
CDR3 protein: CASSTGQAPQETQYF
clone size: .
J gene: TRBJ2-5
D gene: TRBD1
V gene: TRBV9

CDR3 DNA: TGCGCCAGCATGAGGGAGGCTATGAACACTGAAGCTTTCTTT
CDR3 protein: CASMREAMNTEAFF
clone size: .
J gene: TRBJ1-1
D gene: .
V gene: TRBV5-1

CDR3 DNA: TGTGCCACCAGCAGAGATCCTCGACAGGCAACTAATGAAAAACTGTTTTTT
CDR3 protein: CATSRDPRQATNEKLFF
clone size: .
J gene: TRBJ1-4
D gene: .
V gene: TRBV15

CDR3 DNA: TGTGCCAGCAGCCGACATGCGGGACCAAACACCGGGGAGCTGTTTTTT
CDR3 protein: CASSRHAGPNTGELFF
clone size: .
J gene: TRBJ2-2
D gene: .
V gene: TRBV14

CDR3 DNA: TGTGCCAGCAGTACAGGGACAGCCAACACTGAAGCTTTCTTT
CDR3 protein: CASSTGTANTEAFF
clone size: .
J gene: TRBJ1-1
D gene: TRBD1
V gene: TRBV2

CDR3 DNA: TGTGCCAGCAGCTTATCCGGGTTCACAGATACGCAGTATTTT
CDR3 protein: CASSLSGFTDTQYF
clone size: .
J gene: TRBJ2-3
D gene: .
V gene: TRBV7-2

CDR3 DNA: TGTGCCAGCAGCTCAGGTAGCTTAAGCTGGGACAGGGGATACAATGAGCAGTTCTTC
CDR3 protein: CASSSGSLSWDRGYNEQFF
clone size: .
J gene: TRBJ2-1
D gene: TRBD1
V gene: TRBV11-3

CDR3 DNA: TGCAGCGTTCCTTCGCCACAGGGGACGAACACTGAAGCTTTCTTT
CDR3 protein: CSVPSPQGTNTEAFF
clone size: .
J gene: TRBJ1-1
D gene: TRBD1
V gene: TRBV29-1

CDR3 DNA: TGTGCCAGCAGCTTAGTAGTTAGCGGGGGGGCCGGGGAGACCCAGTACTTC
CDR3 protein: CASSLVVSGGAGETQYF
clone size: .
J gene: TRBJ2-5
D gene: TRBD2
V gene: TRBV7-6

CDR3 DNA: TGTGCCAGCAGCTTCCGGACAGGGCAGTTTAACGGGGAGCTGTTTTTT
CDR3 protein: CASSFRTGQFNGELFF
clone size: few
J gene: TRBJ2-2
D gene: TRBD1
V gene: TRBV7-6

CDR3 DNA: TGTGCCAGCAGCTTAGGAGGCAGAGGGATGGGGGAAAAACTGTTTTTT
CDR3 protein: CASSLGGRGMGEKLFF
clone size: .
J gene: TRBJ1-4
D gene: .
V gene: TRBV7-2

CDR3 DNA: TGTGCCAGCACAGTTACAGTGGCACAGGGGTATGGCTACACCTTC
CDR3 protein: CASTVTVAQGYGYTF
clone size: .
J gene: TRBJ1-2
D gene: TRBD1
V gene: TRBV6-5

CDR3 DNA: TGTGCCAGTAGGAAGAAACAGGGGGCGCTCAACGAGCAGTACTTC
CDR3 protein: CASRKKQGALNEQYF
clone size: once
J gene: TRBJ2-7
D gene: TRBD1
V gene: TRBV19

CDR3 DNA: TGTGCCAGCAGTTTCCGGGTCCTCGAAAAACTGTTTTTT
CDR3 protein: CASSFRVLEKLFF
clone size: .
J gene: TRBJ1-4
D gene: .
V gene: TRBV7-9

CDR3 DNA: TGTGCCAGTAGTCTTGGCCGGGACAGGGCCTATGGCTACACCTTC
CDR3 protein: CASSLGRDRAYGYTF
clone size: .
J gene: TRBJ1-2
D gene: TRBD1
V gene: TRBV19

CDR3 DNA: TGTGCCAGCAGCCAAGATCCGACTAGCGGAAAAGAGACCCAGTACTTC
CDR3 protein: CASSQDPTSGKETQYF
clone size: .
J gene: TRBJ2-5
D gene: TRBD2
V gene: TRBV4-2

CDR3 DNA: TGTGCCAGCAGCCAAGTAGCGGGAGCAAGGAATGAGCAGTTCTTC
CDR3 protein: CASSQVAGARNEQFF
clone size: .
J gene: TRBJ2-1
D gene: TRBD2
V gene: TRBV14

CDR3 DNA: TGTGCCAGCAGCTCAAATGCCAGGGGGCCTTTTTACGAGCAGTACTTC
CDR3 protein: CASSSNARGPFYEQYF
clone size: once
J gene: TRBJ2-7
D gene: TRBD1
V gene: TRBV5-6

CDR3 DNA: TGTGCCAGCAGCGGGGCGGCGGTTAATGAGGAAAAACTGTTTTTT
CDR3 protein: CASSGAAVNEEKLFF
clone size: .
J gene: TRBJ1-4
D gene: .
V gene: TRBV5-6

CDR3 DNA: TGTGCCAGTAGTATGACAGGGGGGGAGACCCAGTACTTC
CDR3 protein: CASSMTGGETQYF
clone size: .
J gene: TRBJ2-5
D gene: TRBD1
V gene: TRBV19

CDR3 DNA: TGTGCCAGTAAGCTAGCGGGAGTCGGAGAGCAGTTCTTC
CDR3 protein: CASKLAGVGEQFF
clone size: .
J gene: TRBJ2-1
D gene: TRBD2
V gene: TRBV19

CDR3 DNA: TGTGCCAGCAGCTTACTGGCAGGGGTGAACACTGAAGCTTTCTTT
CDR3 protein: CASSLLAGVNTEAFF
clone size: .
J gene: TRBJ1-1
D gene: .
V gene: TRBV11-2

CDR3 DNA: TGTGCCAGTAGTAGTCAGACAGATACGCAGTATTTT
CDR3 protein: CASSSQTDTQYF
clone size: .
J gene: TRBJ2-3
D gene: .
V gene: TRBV19